The entry that follows covers one TCR beta chain sequence. The antigen it recognizes is unknown. Qualities for individual bases were not recorded, and no much larger clone is one base off. The data derive from a study of post-analysis software for immune sequencing data (dated by TCRdb to 2015 to 2017). Regarding the research as a whole: Relapsing-remitting, secondary progressive and progressive-relapsing multiple sclerosis were recorded as disease courses, and subtype annotation was lacking for some patients. The patient repertoires were compared against more than 10 previously published healthy control repertoires obtained from donors aged about 6 to 27 years. A subset of samples was prepared in parallel using single-end sample barcoding, then pooled and co-amplified after Illumina adapter ligation.

TCR beta repertoires were profiled from peripheral blood of some 13 young patients with multiple sclerosis to demonstrate the VDJtools post-analysis software. The multiple sclerosis patients were children and adolescents between roughly 6 and 16 years of age. Here is what the overall study found, with its caveats: Significantly higher frequencies in patients than in controls were found for roughly 5 TRBV segments, including TRBV5-6, TRBV5-1 and TRBV20-1. Significantly lower normalized Chao1 diversity was found in multiple sclerosis patients than in controls, suggesting substantial peripheral T-cell clonal expansion. Direct clustering with F measure revealed strong co-clustering of samples prepared in the same batch, which led to a batch-effect correction. The multiple sclerosis patient group was slightly younger than the control group.

CDR1 and CDR2 (KGHDR, SFDVKD) derive from the germline V gene. V is trimmed back by 7 bases and J by 0 bases, and the junction contains 13 bases that no gene match accounts for. Reading from cysteine to phenylalanine, the CDR3 counts 18 amino acids. Only the CDR3 DNA stays, 54 bases, in frame from base 1. Library method: PCR. Reads for this sample came from an Illumina HiSeq 2500. To reduce PCR and sequencing biases, unique molecular identifiers were built into the TCR beta cDNA libraries. Approximately 500,000 cDNA molecules were obtained for every 1 to 10 million input T cells, so each molecule roughly corresponded to one T cell. The same protocol used for the earlier healthy control dataset was applied to prepare and sequence the patient libraries. Samples belonging to the same batch were prepared together, multiplexed and sequenced on a shared HiSeq lane. In the paper's pipeline: Raw barcoded reads were processed with MIGEC, and single-read molecular identifier groups were discarded before consensus assembly and CDR3 extraction. Clonotype tables were post-analysed with VDJtools, and diversity was normalized by down-sampling all datasets to the smallest sample size. Repertoire overlap clustering matched CDR3 amino acid but not nucleotide sequences to correct batch-related cross-sample contamination. Using fastp at Q25 and MiXCR, TCRdb reprocessed the public reads and kept productive beta chains. Each CDR3 protein appears once, grouped with its most common genes and DNA. The V and J calls, along with clone size, are taken from TCRdb and not from the paper's own processing. In this sample the table shows fewer than 900,000 distinct CDR3 sequences, around 45% of which occur a single time. The ten largest clones represent around 4.7% of the sample.

In this chain, TRBV24-1 is recombined with TRBJ1-3, with 8 junctional bases fitting TRBD1. This receptor was obtained from a girl between 10 and 17 years old with multiple sclerosis. The specimen was blood. The DNA sequence reads TGTGCCACCAGAGACTTAGAGACAGGGGACGGCTCTGGAAACACCATATATTTT. It translates to CATRDLETGDGSGNTIYF.